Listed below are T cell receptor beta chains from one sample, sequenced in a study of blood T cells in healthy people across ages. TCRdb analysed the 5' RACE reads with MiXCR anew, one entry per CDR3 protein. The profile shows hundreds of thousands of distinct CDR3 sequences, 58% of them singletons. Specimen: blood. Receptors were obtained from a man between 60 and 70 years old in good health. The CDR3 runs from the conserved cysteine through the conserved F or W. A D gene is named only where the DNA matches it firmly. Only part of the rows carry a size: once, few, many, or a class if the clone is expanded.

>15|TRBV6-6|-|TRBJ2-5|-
CASSYSRGRWETQYF
TGTGCCAGCAGTTACTCACGGGGGCGCTGGGAGACCCAGTACTTC
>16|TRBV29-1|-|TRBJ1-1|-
CGVDNGGPVYNTEAFF
TGCGGCGTCGACAATGGGGGGCCGGTTTATAACACTGAAGCTTTCTTT
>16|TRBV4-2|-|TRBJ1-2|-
CASSQDAGRAPYGYTF
TGTGCCAGCAGCCAAGACGCTGGGCGGGCACCCTATGGCTACACCTTC
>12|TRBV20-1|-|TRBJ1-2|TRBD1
CSARGTASGYTF
TGCAGTGCAAGGGGGACAGCCTCTGGCTACACCTTC
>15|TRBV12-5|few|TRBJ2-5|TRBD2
CASAITSGARETQYF
TGTGCTAGTGCCATCACTAGCGGGGCTCGGGAGACCCAGTACTTC
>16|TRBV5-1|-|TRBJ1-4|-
CASSLDAGATNEKLFF
TGCGCCAGCAGCTTGGACGCGGGTGCAACTAATGAAAAACTGTTTTTT
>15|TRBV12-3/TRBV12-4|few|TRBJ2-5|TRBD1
CASSQGQGARETQYF
TGTGCCAGCAGTCAGGGACAGGGGGCAAGAGAGACCCAGTACTTC
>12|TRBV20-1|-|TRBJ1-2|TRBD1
CSATQGARGYTF
TGCAGTGCCACACAGGGGGCAAGAGGCTACACCTTC
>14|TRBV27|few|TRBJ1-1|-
CASSFGGGGTEAFF
TGTGCCAGCAGTTTCGGGGGAGGCGGCACTGAAGCTTTCTTT
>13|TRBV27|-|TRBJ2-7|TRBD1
CATSDRTSYEQYF
TGTGCCACCTCGGACAGGACCTCCTACGAGCAGTACTTC
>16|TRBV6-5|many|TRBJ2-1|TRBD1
CASSYFQGVTYNEQFF
TGTGCCAGCAGTTACTTCCAGGGGGTTACCTACAATGAGCAGTTCTTC
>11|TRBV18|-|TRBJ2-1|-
CASLRDNEQFF
TGTGCCAGCTTAAGGGACAATGAGCAGTTCTTC
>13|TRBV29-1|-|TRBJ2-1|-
CSVGPQGGNEQFF
TGCAGCGTTGGTCCCCAAGGGGGCAATGAGCAGTTCTTC
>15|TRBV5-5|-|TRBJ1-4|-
CASSGSGATNEKLFF
TGTGCCAGCAGCGGCTCGGGAGCAACTAATGAAAAACTGTTTTTT
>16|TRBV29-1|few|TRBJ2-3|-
CSVTGLRYTSTDTQYF
TGCAGCGTTACGGGTCTGCGCTATACTAGCACAGATACGCAGTATTTT
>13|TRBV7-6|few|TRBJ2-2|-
CASSPNSAGELFF
TGTGCCAGCAGCCCGAACTCGGCCGGGGAGCTGTTTTTT
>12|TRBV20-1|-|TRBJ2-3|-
CSAKLTGDTQYF
TGCAGTGCTAAGCTCACGGGGGATACGCAGTATTTT
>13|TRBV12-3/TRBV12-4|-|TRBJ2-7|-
CASKGTSASEQYF
TGTGCCAGCAAGGGGACCTCCGCGTCCGAGCAGTACTTC
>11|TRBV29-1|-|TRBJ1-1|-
CSVGVGTEAFF
TGCAGCGTGGGGGTGGGCACTGAAGCTTTCTTT